This T cell receptor (beta chain) was captured by sequencing in a study of T cell responses to AZD1222 COVID-19 vaccine. The study, taken as a whole, reports: A reported finding is that nearly half of spike-specific TCRs target unmutated variant regions. Researchers report vaccine-associated CD4 TCRs spanning spike, with dominance at 160-218 and 743-854. At baseline, just 6 or 7 AZD1222 recipients tested seropositive.

As for this clone: Its target is unknown.

Germline V gene data show CDR1 as SGHRS and CDR2 as YFSETQ. CDR3 length equals 16 residues. Trimming removed 4 bases from V and 3 bases from J; junction bases left unmatched: 9. Sequencing was performed with immunoSEQ multiplex PCR; in TCRdb, only in-frame clones are kept and a portion is missing. Found here are around 50,000 clones, approximately 83% of them singletons; the top ten hold 5.5% to 7%. This material consisted of peripheral blood, taken 28 days after the second AZD1222 dose. The TCR was taken from an adult who received the AZD1222 COVID-19 vaccine. The chain combines TRBV5-1 with TRBJ2-7; 11 bases agree with TRBD1. The CDR3 DNA follows: TGCGCCAGCAGCCGGACAGGGGGCGAAGTGTACTACGAGCAGTACTTC. Protein product: CASSRTGGEVYYEQYF.